This TCR beta chain was observed in a study of identical twins. Study-level points and caveats: Fewer insertions marked abundant cord blood beta clonotypes; young adult naive trended weakly, memory not at all.

In TCRdb, the 5' RACE reads were re-called with MiXCR into one record per CDR3 protein. Here the sample spans about 720,000 distinct CDR3 sequences, around a sixth being singletons. This clonotype appeared a few times. Its antigen is not identified. The CDR3 has 14 amino acids. The germline V gene has CDR1 LGHDT and CDR2 YNNKEL (reference sequence). V was cut by 2 bases and J by 3 bases, with 8 bases left in between. Separately, the same data were catalogued under a study of T cells expressing NK-cell markers. As that study records: These same clonotypes (in a few donors) also led the CD3+CD56-NKG2C+ fraction. It is unclear if expanded NKG2C-expressing clones target HCMV antigens.

The clonotype was recovered from a woman between 18 and 30 years old in good health. The chain is built from TRBV3-1 and TRBJ2-4, with D perhaps TRBD2 (5 bases). The sequencing input was PBMCs. The CDR3 reads CASSQSEGKNIQYF. CDR3 coding DNA: TGTGCCAGCAGCCAAAGCGAGGGCAAAAACATTCAGTACTTC.